Listed here are 20 T cell receptor beta chains from one sample, sequenced in a study of blood T cell repertoires in COVID-19. TCRdb's copy holds only in-frame clones and misses some; the assay was immunoSEQ multiplex PCR. The sample records over 250,000 clones, about 90% being singletons. The specimen sequenced was PBMCs or T cells enriched from blood (not recorded which). These receptors were collected from a woman aged 55-70 years who had recovered from COVID-19.

Points on this clone: The sample contains more than one DNA sequence encoding this CDR3. This rearrangement joins TRBV5-1 to TRBJ2-2; 9 bases align to TRBD1. CDR1 is SGHRS and CDR2 is YFSETQ in the germline V gene. V lost 0 bases, J lost 1 base, and 1 base stayed unmatched. The CDR3 covers 16 residues. The CDR3 region is CASSLVGQGNTGELFF. Here the CDR3 DNA reads TGCGCCAGCAGCTTGGTGGGACAGGGGAACACCGGGGAGCTGTTTTTT.

This clone appeared once. The gene calls are TRBV29-1 and TRBJ1-5; no clear D. V lost 6 bases, J lost 6 bases, and 9 bases lay in between. This CDR3 comprises 11 residues. The germline CDR1 and CDR2 sequences are SQVTM and ANQGSEA. The CDR3 spells CSVGGSQPQHF. The CDR3 DNA follows: TGCAGCGTAGGCGGAAGTCAGCCCCAGCATTTT.

This chain connects TRBV18 to TRBJ1-2, with D perhaps matching TRBD1 (5 bases). Germline V gene lookup returns CDR1 KGHSH and CDR2 LQKENI. CDR3 size: 15 residues. Between the trimmed V and J ends, which lost 2 bases and 2 bases, there was a span of 12 bases. As DNA, the CDR3 is TGTGCCAGCTCACCAATCGACAGAGGCAACTATGGCTACACCTTC. It yields the protein CASSPIDRGNYGYTF.

The CDR3 DNA is TGTGCCAGTAGCCGACAAAGCTCTGGAAACACCATATATTTT. Its translation: CASSRQSSGNTIYF. The chain has TRBV19 and TRBJ1-3, with D uncertain. The CDR3 loop spans 14 amino acids. CDR1 LNHDA and CDR2 SQIVND come from the germline V gene (reference sequence). Trimming cost V 6 bases and J 0 bases, with 9 bases left between them.

This sequence joins TRBV7-9 and TRBJ2-7; D is undetermined. CDR3 length: 14 amino acids. The germline V gene encodes CDR1 SEHNR and CDR2 FQNEAQ (reference sequence). Trimming shortened V by 2 bases and J by 3 bases, and 11 bases separated the two germline ends. In nucleotides, the CDR3 is TGTGCCAGCAGCTTACCTGGGCAGAACTACGAGCAGTACTTC. Encoded protein: CASSLPGQNYEQYF.

The chain recombines TRBV6-5 with TRBJ1-1, with unresolved D. Trimming stripped 6 bases from V and 5 bases from J, with 13 bases between. Germline lookup yields CDR1 MNHEY and CDR2 SVGAGI. This CDR3 region has 13 residues. CDR3 amino acids: CASRRAAGTEAFF. As DNA, the CDR3 is TGTGCCAGCAGGAGGGCCGCGGGGACTGAAGCTTTCTTT.

The J gene is TRBJ2-3, the V gene TRBV28; tentatively, D is TRBD2 (5 bases). Germline lookup yields CDR1 MDHEN and CDR2 SYDVKM. With 6 bases removed from V and 4 bases from J, the gap between germline ends came to 17 bases. The CDR3 is 15 residues long. The CDR3 here is CASSLGRAGADTQYF. The CDR3 DNA reads as TGTGCCAGCAGCCTCGGACGCGCCGGGGCAGATACGCAGTATTTT.

CDR3 in amino acids: CASRELAGNTGELFF. The CDR3 nucleotides are TGTGCCAGCAGGGAGCTAGCGGGGAACACCGGGGAGCTGTTTTTT. The J gene is TRBJ2-2, the V gene TRBV4-2; 8 nucleotides match TRBD2. Germline V gene data show CDR1 as LGHNA and CDR2 as YNFKEQ. There are 15 residues in the CDR3. Trimming at V came to 6 bases and at J to 1 base, leaving 4 bases not matched to a gene.

This chain connects TRBV6-6 to TRBJ1-5; D not certain. This CDR3 comprises 16 residues. In germline, CDR1 is MNHNY, CDR2 SVGAGI (reference sequence). Trimming stripped 6 bases from V and 2 bases from J, with 17 bases between. The DNA for the CDR3 is TGTGCCAGCAGGCGCCCCTCAGACGGGGGCAATCAGCCCCAGCATTTT. It translates to CASRRPSDGGNQPQHF.

The rearrangement uses TRBV11-3 and TRBJ2-1; 8 bases are a match to TRBD2. This CDR3 is built from 13 residues. Germline values: CDR1 SGHNT, CDR2 YENEEA. J gave up 11 bases and V 6 bases, and 9 bases lay outside the gene matches. Here the CDR3 reads CASSITSGGKQFF. CDR3 nucleotide sequence: TGTGCCAGCAGTATTACTAGCGGAGGGAAGCAGTTCTTC.

This rearrangement joins TRBV18 to TRBJ1-1; possible D gene TRBD1, 5 bases. CDR1 is KGHSH and CDR2 is LQKENI in the germline V gene. The length of the CDR3 is 13 residues. Deletions cut 4 bases from V and 5 bases from J, with 11 bases between. The CDR3 DNA reads TGTGCCAGCTCACTACCCAGGGTTACTGAAGCTTTCTTT. This encodes CASSLPRVTEAFF.

The rearrangement links TRBV7-9 to TRBJ2-1; no clear D gene. This CDR3 comprises 13 residues. V was cut by 4 bases and J by 7 bases, with 11 bases left in between. The germline V gene has CDR1 SEHNR and CDR2 FQNEAQ (reference sequence). The CDR3 protein is CASSSKEWNEQFF. DNA of the CDR3: TGTGCCAGCAGCTCCAAGGAGTGGAATGAGCAGTTCTTC.

This rearrangement joins TRBV6-5 to TRBJ1-6, with 7 bases matching TRBD1. With V trimmed by 4 bases and J by 3 bases, 6 bases remained unmatched. The V gene's germline CDR1 is MNHEY and CDR2 SVGAGI. The CDR3 consists of 16 residues. The CDR3 spells CASSWGTGDYNSPLHF. The CDR3, as DNA: TGTGCCAGCAGTTGGGGAACAGGGGACTATAATTCACCCCTCCACTTT.

The chain employs TRBV9 and TRBJ2-1; 8 positions match TRBD2. This CDR3 has 13 amino acids. The V gene's germline CDR1 is SGDLS and CDR2 YYNGEE. The V gene end was trimmed by 7 bases and the J gene end by 7 bases; junction bases not matched to a gene: 7. For the CDR3, the DNA is TGTGCCAGCGGGAGCGGGAGAATAAATGAGCAGTTCTTC. Translation gives CASGSGRINEQFF.

The genes are TRBV7-3 and TRBJ1-1; possible D gene TRBD1, 5 bases. Between the trimmed V and J ends, which lost 5 bases and 6 bases, there was a span of 16 bases. The CDR3 loop spans 14 amino acids. In germline, CDR1 is SGHTA, CDR2 FQGTGA. CDR3 DNA sequence: TGTGCCAGCAGCCCAAGAAGGGGATCCCCTGAAGCTTTCTTT. Translating gives CASSPRRGSPEAFF.

The CDR3 DNA follows: TGTGCCAGCAGCCCCAACCTCGGACTAGCAGGGGAGACCCAGTACTTC. Translating gives CASSPNLGLAGETQYF. The chain recombines TRBV3-1 (or the pseudogene TRBV3-2) with TRBJ2-5, with TRBD2 identical over 8 bases. Germline V gene sequence: CDR1 LGHDT, CDR2 YNNKEL (reference sequence). This CDR3 is built from 16 residues. Unmatched junction bases numbered 12, after V lost 4 bases and J lost 5 bases.

The rearrangement links TRBV11-3 to TRBJ1-1; D not certain. The V end lost 4 bases, the J end lost 1 base, and 4 bases lay between the germline ends. The CDR3 consists of 12 residues. The V gene's germline CDR1 is SGHNT and CDR2 YENEEA. The CDR3 bases are TGTGCCAGCAGCTCTAAGAACACTGAAGCTTTCTTT. Translation gives CASSSKNTEAFF.

The V and J genes are TRBV5-1 and TRBJ2-1; no clear D. Germline lookup yields CDR1 SGHRS and CDR2 YFSETQ. Trimming stripped 4 bases from V and 0 bases from J, with 11 bases between. The CDR3 extends over 15 amino acids. The CDR3 DNA reads as TGCGCCAGCAGCCCCGCCGCCAGCTCCTACAATGAGCAGTTCTTC. This encodes CASSPAASSYNEQFF. The complete variable domain, with remaining parts taken from reference TRBV5-1 and TRBJ2-1, reads KAGVTQTPRYLIKTRGQQVTLSCSPISGHRSVSWYQQTPGQGLQFLFEYFSETQRNKGNFPGRFSGRQFSNSRSEMNVSTLELGDSALYLCASSPAASSYNEQFFGPGTRLTVL.

V gene TRBV28 combines with J gene TRBJ2-7; TRBD1 is a possible D gene (6 bases). V gave up 8 bases and J gave up 4 bases, with 24 bases separating them. The CDR3 runs to 16 residues. Germline values: CDR1 MDHEN, CDR2 SYDVKM. This chain's CDR3 is CASVAGKWGRGYEQYF. The CDR3 DNA reads as TGTGCCAGCGTTGCGGGTAAATGGGGGCGAGGGTACGAGCAGTACTTC.

The rearrangement joins TRBV2 to TRBJ2-7; D not certain. CDR3 size: 14 residues. Germline values: CDR1 SNHLY, CDR2 FYNNEI. V lost 0 bases and J 3 bases, leaving 9 bases between the germline ends. The CDR3 bases are TGTGCCAGCAGTGAAGCTGGCATAAACTACGAGCAGTACTTC. This codes for CASSEAGINYEQYF.